This TCR beta chain was sequenced during a study of blood T cell repertoires in COVID-19. Across the whole study: Sites across the United States, Italy and Spain contributed samples from acute and convalescent COVID-19. Nucleic acid was either cDNA or gDNA, and it came from T cells, B-cell-depleted T cells, or PBMCs.

Trimming shortened V by 4 bases and J by 5 bases, and 17 bases separated the two germline ends. Looked up from germline, CDR1 is WSHSY and CDR2 is SAAADI. This CDR3 has 15 amino acids. Original processing notes: Estimation of nucleated cell counts was performed using reference gene primer amplification. The repertoire was sequenced with immunoSEQ multiplex PCR; TCRdb's copy has only in-frame clones and lacks some. The V and J calls and the clone size are those of that table, but D and trimming were determined from the DNA. The data contain roughly 54,000 clones, roughly 83% of them singletons. The V call is TRBV10-2, the J call TRBJ2-5; perhaps TRBD2 as D (5 bases). This receptor was obtained from an older woman with acute or convalescent COVID-19. The sequenced material came from peripheral blood. In DNA form, the CDR3 reads TGCGCCAGCAGTGGTGGGAGTGGAAGTAGGGAGACCCAGTACTTC. This sequence encodes CASSGGSGSRETQYF.